Sequencing of this TCR beta chain was carried out in a study of cytomegalovirus exposure and HLA in healthy donors. Findings of the study overall: In a later analysis, V- and J-gene trimming of beta chains associated with a DCLRE1C missense variant, replicated independently.

Comments on this clone: Its antigen is undetermined.

Amplification used 60 Vbeta primers and 13 Jbeta primers. Data came from immunoSEQ multiplex PCR; TCRdb stores just in-frame clones and leaves some out. The table has more than 85,000 clones, around 77% seen once. The V and J ends lost 5 bases and 7 bases respectively, with 17 bases between them. This CDR3 contains 14 residues. The germline CDR1 and CDR2 sequences are SGHTA and FQGNSA. This TCR came from a male donor in good health and CMV-seropositive. Sequences were obtained from PBMCs. This sequence joins TRBV7-2 and TRBJ1-2, with D unresolved. The CDR3 protein is CASSPGLHPGGYTF. CDR3 DNA: TGTGCCAGCAGCCCCGGACTTCATCCGGGTGGCTACACCTTC.